Listed below are T cell receptor beta chains from one sample, sequenced in a study of T cells in Graves' hyperthyroidism and ophthalmopathy. TCRdb used MiXCR to reprocess the multiplex PCR reads, holding one entry per CDR3 protein. Of about 640,000 distinct CDR3 sequences in the sample, 20% to 25% are singletons; the top ten hold more than 30%. The sample taken for sequencing was blood. The receptors originated from a man between 25 and 39 years old with Graves' ophthalmopathy. Each CDR3 is given with its conserved first and last residue. The order of the fields is clone size, V gene, J gene, D gene, CDR3 DNA, CDR3 protein. D genes are given only for firm matches. Clone size is stated in some rows and not others, as once, few, many or a class when expanded.

abundance: NA; v_gene: TRBV12-3/TRBV12-4; j_gene: TRBJ2-1; d_gene: NA; CDR3nt: TGTGCCGGCAGTTTAGACAGAGACAATGAGCAGTTCTTC; CDR3aa: CAGSLDRDNEQFF
abundance: NA; v_gene: TRBV27; j_gene: TRBJ1-4; d_gene: TRBD1; CDR3nt: TGTGCCAGCAGTTCTAGGATGCCAGGGGGCGTAACTAATGAAAAACTGTTTTTT; CDR3aa: CASSSRMPGGVTNEKLFF
abundance: many; v_gene: TRBV28; j_gene: TRBJ2-3; d_gene: TRBD1; CDR3nt: TGTGCCAGCAGGGACAGGGTTGAAGATACGCAGTATTTT; CDR3aa: CASRDRVEDTQYF
abundance: NA; v_gene: TRBV20-1; j_gene: TRBJ2-3; d_gene: NA; CDR3nt: TGCAGCACCCAGGAGCCGAGAATAACGGATACGCAGTATTTT; CDR3aa: CSTQEPRITDTQYF
abundance: few; v_gene: TRBV5-1; j_gene: TRBJ2-1; d_gene: NA; CDR3nt: TGCGCCAGCAGCTTGGCAGCGGGCAATGAGCAGTTCTTC; CDR3aa: CASSLAAGNEQFF
abundance: NA; v_gene: TRBV3-2; j_gene: TRBJ2-5; d_gene: NA; CDR3nt: TGTGCCAGCGTACCGGGACAGCTAAAAGAGACCCAGTACTTC; CDR3aa: CASVPGQLKETQYF
abundance: NA; v_gene: TRBV20-1; j_gene: TRBJ2-7; d_gene: NA; CDR3nt: TGCAGTGCTAGAGATGGGCTAGCCGGCTACGAGCAGTACTTC; CDR3aa: CSARDGLAGYEQYF
abundance: few; v_gene: TRBV28; j_gene: TRBJ2-1; d_gene: TRBD1; CDR3nt: TGTGCCAGCAGGGCGGGACAGGGGCACAATGAGCAGTTCTTC; CDR3aa: CASRAGQGHNEQFF
abundance: many; v_gene: TRBV11-2; j_gene: TRBJ2-5; d_gene: NA; CDR3nt: TGTGCCAGCGCCAGGGCGGCTCAAGAGACCCAGTACTTC; CDR3aa: CASARAAQETQYF
abundance: many; v_gene: TRBV6-1; j_gene: TRBJ1-2; d_gene: NA; CDR3nt: TGTGCCAGCAGTGAAACAGGGAACTCTAACTATGGCTACACCTTC; CDR3aa: CASSETGNSNYGYTF
abundance: few; v_gene: TRBV25-1; j_gene: TRBJ2-3; d_gene: NA; CDR3nt: TGTGCCAGCAGTGAAGGGGGGCGGGTATTGACAGATACGCAGTATTTT; CDR3aa: CASSEGGRVLTDTQYF
abundance: many; v_gene: TRBV2; j_gene: TRBJ1-5; d_gene: NA; CDR3nt: TGTGCCAGCAGTGGGGACAGCAATCAGCCCCAGCATTTT; CDR3aa: CASSGDSNQPQHF
abundance: NA; v_gene: TRBV10-3; j_gene: TRBJ2-7; d_gene: TRBD2; CDR3nt: TGTGCCATCCAGGGACTAGGCTACGAGCAGTACTTC; CDR3aa: CAIQGLGYEQYF
abundance: NA; v_gene: TRBV5-5; j_gene: TRBJ2-1; d_gene: TRBD2; CDR3nt: TGTGCCAGCAGCGTGTTTATAGCGGGAGGGACCTACAATGAGCAGTTCTTC; CDR3aa: CASSVFIAGGTYNEQFF
abundance: NA; v_gene: TRBV6-2/TRBV6-3; j_gene: TRBJ1-5; d_gene: NA; CDR3nt: TGTGCCAGCAGGGGGGATATGTTTCAGCCCCAGCATTTT; CDR3aa: CASRGDMFQPQHF
abundance: many; v_gene: TRBV12-3/TRBV12-4; j_gene: TRBJ1-2; d_gene: NA; CDR3nt: TGTGCCAGTCGAAACTGGGGAGGGCGATACGCGCCTGGGGGCTACACCTTC; CDR3aa: CASRNWGGRYAPGGYTF
abundance: NA; v_gene: TRBV18; j_gene: TRBJ2-7; d_gene: NA; CDR3nt: TGTGCCAGCTCACCCTTAAACGGTGACACTCGCCCCTACGAGCAGTACTTC; CDR3aa: CASSPLNGDTRPYEQYF
abundance: NA; v_gene: TRBV20-1; j_gene: TRBJ2-1; d_gene: TRBD2; CDR3nt: TGCAGTGCTATAGCGGGAGGGCCTTCCAATGAGCAGTTCTTC; CDR3aa: CSAIAGGPSNEQFF
abundance: NA; v_gene: TRBV3-1; j_gene: TRBJ1-2; d_gene: TRBD1; CDR3nt: TGTGCCAGCAGCCAAGGTGGGGCAGGGGGTGGATCATACGGCTACACCTTC; CDR3aa: CASSQGGAGGGSYGYTF
abundance: many; v_gene: TRBV11-2; j_gene: TRBJ1-1; d_gene: NA; CDR3nt: TGTGCCAGCAGCTTAGGAATCCGGGCCCGGGGCACTGAAGCTTTCTTT; CDR3aa: CASSLGIRARGTEAFF
abundance: NA; v_gene: TRBV10-3; j_gene: TRBJ2-2; d_gene: TRBD1; CDR3nt: TGTGCCATCAGTGGGGCGGACAGGGGGATTACCAACGGGGAGCTGTTTTTT; CDR3aa: CAISGADRGITNGELFF
abundance: NA; v_gene: TRBV3-1; j_gene: TRBJ2-6; d_gene: TRBD2; CDR3nt: TGTGCCAGCAGCAAAAGGGGGGCTAGCGGGACTGGGGCCAACGTCCTGACTTTC; CDR3aa: CASSKRGASGTGANVLTF
abundance: NA; v_gene: TRBV5-1; j_gene: TRBJ1-4; d_gene: NA; CDR3nt: TGCGCCAGCAGCTTGGCCCCCGGAACTAATGAAAAACTGTTTTTT; CDR3aa: CASSLAPGTNEKLFF
abundance: NA; v_gene: TRBV28; j_gene: TRBJ2-7; d_gene: NA; CDR3nt: TGTGCCAGCAGTATTCCTTCGGGGGCCTCCTACGAGCAGTACTTC; CDR3aa: CASSIPSGASYEQYF
abundance: few; v_gene: TRBV7-8; j_gene: TRBJ1-5; d_gene: TRBD1; CDR3nt: TGTGCCAGCAGCTTAGTTGAGGGGGCGAATCAGCCCCAGCATTTT; CDR3aa: CASSLVEGANQPQHF